The clone carrying this T cell receptor beta chain was counted only a few times. One end of the junction varies from germline; a read error may be responsible. This specimen comes from a study of T cells in Graves' hyperthyroidism and ophthalmopathy. Amplified TCR beta CDR3 regions came from RNA transcripts. With the HTBI primer set, the TCR CDR3 went through a first round of RT-PCR. TCRdb re-derived calls from the multiplex PCR reads in MiXCR, one entry per CDR3 protein. The table has 500,000 to 550,000 distinct CDR3 sequences, around 20% seen once. This CDR3 spans 13 amino acids. The germline V gene has CDR1 PRHDT and CDR2 FYEKMQ (reference sequence).

This receptor was obtained from a man between 18 and 35 years old with Graves' hyperthyroidism. Sequenced input: blood. The chain joins TRBV13 to TRBJ1-1, with a possible D match to TRBD1 (6 bases). In DNA, the CDR3 is TGTGCCAGCAGCCGCCTAAGGGACACTGAAGCTTGCTTT. Translation gives CASSRLRDTEACF.